This TCR beta chain was captured in a study of blood T cell repertoires in COVID-19. Across the study: Samples taken during acute and convalescent COVID-19 were collected in the United States, Italy and Spain. From T cells, B-cell-depleted T cells, or PBMCs came the material, which was cDNA or gDNA.

Some clones are missing from TCRdb's copy, which holds only in-frame ones; the method was immunoSEQ multiplex PCR. The sample yields 69,000 or so clones, 70% to 90% seen once. V lost 8 bases to trimming and J lost 5 bases, with 12 bases between them. The CDR3 runs 13 residues. Germline-derived CDR1 and CDR2 are MDHEN and SYDVKM. Sequenced input: peripheral blood. This chain connects TRBV28 to TRBJ2-2; D gene ambiguous. This clonotype originated in an elderly woman with active or convalescent COVID-19. CDR3 DNA: TGTGCCAGCGGAAGACTTCATACCGGGGAGCTGTTTTTT. Protein product: CASGRLHTGELFF.